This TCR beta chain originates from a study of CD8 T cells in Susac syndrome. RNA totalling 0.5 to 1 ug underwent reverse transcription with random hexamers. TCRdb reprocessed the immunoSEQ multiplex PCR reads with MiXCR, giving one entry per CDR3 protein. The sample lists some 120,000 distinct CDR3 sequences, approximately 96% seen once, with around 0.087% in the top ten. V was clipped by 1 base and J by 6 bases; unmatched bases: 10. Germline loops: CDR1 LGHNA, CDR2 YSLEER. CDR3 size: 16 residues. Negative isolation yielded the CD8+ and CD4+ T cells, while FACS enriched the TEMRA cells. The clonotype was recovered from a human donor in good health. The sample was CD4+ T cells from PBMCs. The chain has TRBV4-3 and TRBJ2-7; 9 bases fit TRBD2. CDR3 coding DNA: TGCGCCAGCAGCCAAGTGCCCTTGACTAGCGGAACCGAGCAGTACTTC. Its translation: CASSQVPLTSGTEQYF.